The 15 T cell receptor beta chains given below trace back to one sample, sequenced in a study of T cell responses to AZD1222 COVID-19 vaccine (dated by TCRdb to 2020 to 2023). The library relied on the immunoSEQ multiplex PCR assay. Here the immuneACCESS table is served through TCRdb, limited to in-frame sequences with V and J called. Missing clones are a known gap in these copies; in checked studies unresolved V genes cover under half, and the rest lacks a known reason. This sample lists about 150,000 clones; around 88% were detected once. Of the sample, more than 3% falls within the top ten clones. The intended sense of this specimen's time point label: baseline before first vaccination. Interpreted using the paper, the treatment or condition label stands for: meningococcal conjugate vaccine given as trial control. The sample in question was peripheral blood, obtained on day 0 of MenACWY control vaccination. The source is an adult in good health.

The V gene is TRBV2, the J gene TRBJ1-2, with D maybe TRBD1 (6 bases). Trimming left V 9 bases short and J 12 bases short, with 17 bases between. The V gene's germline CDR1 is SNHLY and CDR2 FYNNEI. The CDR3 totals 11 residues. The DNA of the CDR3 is TGTGCCAGTCGGGACACCACCTACGACACCTTC. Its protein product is CASRDTTYDTF.

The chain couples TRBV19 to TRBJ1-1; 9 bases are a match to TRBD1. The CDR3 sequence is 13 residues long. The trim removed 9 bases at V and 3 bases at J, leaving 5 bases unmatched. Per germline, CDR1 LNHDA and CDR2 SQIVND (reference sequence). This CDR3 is CASRDRADTEAFF. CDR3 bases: TGTGCCAGCCGGGACAGGGCGGACACTGAAGCTTTCTTT.

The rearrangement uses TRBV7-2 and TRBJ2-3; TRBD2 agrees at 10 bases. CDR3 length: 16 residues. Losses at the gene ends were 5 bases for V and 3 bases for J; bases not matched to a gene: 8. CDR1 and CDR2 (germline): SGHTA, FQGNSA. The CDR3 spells CASSLLSSGSTDTQYF. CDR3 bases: TGTGCCAGCAGCCTGCTATCTAGCGGGAGTACAGATACGCAGTATTTT.

CDR3 loop: CASSLPGQGEGTQYF. As DNA, the CDR3 is TGTGCCAGCAGTTTACCTGGACAGGGCGAGGGGACCCAGTACTTC. V and J are TRBV28 and TRBJ2-5; 8 positions agree with TRBD1. The ends lost 2 bases at V and 7 bases at J; junction bases unmatched: 9. Germline CDR1 is MDHEN and CDR2 is SYDVKM. CDR3 size: 15 residues. The full variable domain, completed using reference TRBV28 and TRBJ2-5, is DVKVTQSSRYLVKRTGEKVFLECVQDMDHENMFWYRQDPGLGLRLIYFSYDVKMKEKGDIPEGYSVSREKKERFSLILESASTNQTSMYLCASSLPGQGEGTQYFGPGTRLLVL.

The CDR3 loop reads CASSLKDTQYF. CDR3 DNA sequence: TGTGCCAGCAGTTTAAAAGATACGCAGTATTTT. The chain joins TRBV28 to TRBJ2-3, with D unresolved. The ends were cut back, 2 bases at V and 5 bases at J, with 2 bases in the middle. The germline gives CDR1 MDHEN, CDR2 SYDVKM. The CDR3 is made up of 11 amino acids.

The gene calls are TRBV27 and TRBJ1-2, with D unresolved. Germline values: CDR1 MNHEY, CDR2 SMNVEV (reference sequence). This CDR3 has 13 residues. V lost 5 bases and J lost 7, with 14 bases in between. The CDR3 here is CASSPLLGSGYTF. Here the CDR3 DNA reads TGTGCCAGCAGTCCACTTCTGGGGAGTGGCTACACCTTC.

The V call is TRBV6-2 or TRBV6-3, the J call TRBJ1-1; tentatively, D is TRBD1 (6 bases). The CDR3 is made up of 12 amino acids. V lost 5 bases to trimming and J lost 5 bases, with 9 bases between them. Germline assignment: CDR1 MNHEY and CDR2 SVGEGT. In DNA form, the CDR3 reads TGTGCCAGCAGTGGGGGCTGGACTGAAGCTTTCTTT. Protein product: CASSGGWTEAFF.

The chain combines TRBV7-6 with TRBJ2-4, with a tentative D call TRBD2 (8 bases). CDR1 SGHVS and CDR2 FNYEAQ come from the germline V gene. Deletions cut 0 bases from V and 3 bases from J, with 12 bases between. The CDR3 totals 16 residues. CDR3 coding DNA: TGTGCCAGCAGCTTAGCGACAGGGACTAGCAAAAACATTCAGTACTTC. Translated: CASSLATGTSKNIQYF.

CDR3 sequence (DNA): TGTGCCAGCAGCAAATCGGGGGGGCAGACAGATACGCAGTATTTT. It codes for CASSKSGGQTDTQYF. J is TRBJ2-3 and V is TRBV5-4; 8 bases map to TRBD2. Germline V gene sequence: CDR1 SGHNT, CDR2 YYREEE (reference sequence). V lost 4 bases to trimming and J lost 3 bases; unmatched junction nucleotides: 7. The CDR3 consists of 15 residues.

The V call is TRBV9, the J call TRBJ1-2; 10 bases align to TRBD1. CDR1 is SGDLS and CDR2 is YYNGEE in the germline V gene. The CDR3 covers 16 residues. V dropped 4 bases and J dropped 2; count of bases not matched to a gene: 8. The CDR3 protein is CASSFQPGQGNYGYTF. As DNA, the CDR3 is TGTGCCAGCAGCTTCCAACCGGGACAGGGGAACTATGGCTACACCTTC.

The CDR3 loop reads CASSKDMKTGLKTQYF. The CDR3 DNA reads TGTGCCAGCAGCAAAGATATGAAGACAGGGCTAAAGACCCAGTACTTC. The chain is built from TRBV21-1 and TRBJ2-5; the DNA was not used to check the table's D call, TRBD1. TRBV21-1 is an annotated pseudogene. This CDR3 spans 16 amino acids.

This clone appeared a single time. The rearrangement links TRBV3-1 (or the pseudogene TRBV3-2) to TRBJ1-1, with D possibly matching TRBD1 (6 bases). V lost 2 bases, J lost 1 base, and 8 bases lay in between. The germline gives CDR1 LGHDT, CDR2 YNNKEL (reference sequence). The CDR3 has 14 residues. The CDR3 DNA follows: TGTGCCAGCAGCCAAACGGACAGGAACACTGAAGCTTTCTTT. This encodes CASSQTDRNTEAFF.

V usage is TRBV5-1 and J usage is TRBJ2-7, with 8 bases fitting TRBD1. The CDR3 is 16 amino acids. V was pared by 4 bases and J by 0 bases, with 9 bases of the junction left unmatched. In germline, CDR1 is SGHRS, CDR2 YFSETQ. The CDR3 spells CASSRTGTGDSYEQYF. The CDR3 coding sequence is TGCGCCAGCAGCCGCACCGGGACAGGTGACTCCTACGAGCAGTACTTC.

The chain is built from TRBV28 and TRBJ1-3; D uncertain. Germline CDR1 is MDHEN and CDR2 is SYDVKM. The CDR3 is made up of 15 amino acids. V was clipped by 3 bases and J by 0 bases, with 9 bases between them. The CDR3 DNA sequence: TGTGCCAGCAGTTTGATTGAATTCTCTGGAAACACCATATATTTT. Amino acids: CASSLIEFSGNTIYF.

The CDR3 loop is CASSQGLAEKLFF. The CDR3 bases are TGCGCCAGCAGCCAAGGTCTAGCGGAGAAACTGTTTTTT. The rearrangement uses TRBV4-3 and TRBJ1-4; unclear D gene. CDR1 LGHNA and CDR2 YSLEER come from the germline V gene. V lost 1 base to trimming and J lost 11 bases, with 11 bases between them. This CDR3 is 13 amino acids long.